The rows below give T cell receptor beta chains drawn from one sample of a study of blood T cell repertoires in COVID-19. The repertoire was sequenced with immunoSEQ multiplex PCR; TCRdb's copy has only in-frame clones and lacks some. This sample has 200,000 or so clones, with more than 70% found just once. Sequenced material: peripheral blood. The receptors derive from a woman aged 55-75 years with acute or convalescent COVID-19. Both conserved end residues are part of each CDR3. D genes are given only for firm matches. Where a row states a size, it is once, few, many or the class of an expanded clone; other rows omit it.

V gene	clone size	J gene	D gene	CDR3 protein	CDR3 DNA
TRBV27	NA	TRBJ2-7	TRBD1	CASSPQDRSHEQYF	TGTGCCAGCAGTCCTCAGGACAGGTCCCACGAGCAGTACTTC
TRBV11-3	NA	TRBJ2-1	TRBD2	CASSPGTSGRASNEQFF	TGTGCCAGCAGCCCCGGGACTAGCGGGAGGGCCTCAAATGAGCAGTTCTTC
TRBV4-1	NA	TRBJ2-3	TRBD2	CASSPGGAGGPPSTDTQYF	TGCGCCAGCAGCCCCGGAGGAGCGGGAGGTCCCCCTAGCACAGATACGCAGTATTTT
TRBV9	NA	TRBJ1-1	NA	CASSVGAGEAFF	TGTGCCAGCAGCGTAGGGGCAGGTGAAGCTTTCTTT
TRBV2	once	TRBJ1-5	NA	CGSRGALGNQPQHF	TGTGGCAGTCGGGGGGCTCTAGGCAATCAGCCCCAGCATTTT
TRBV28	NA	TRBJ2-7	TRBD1	CASSLPGGPREQYF	TGTGCCAGCAGTTTACCAGGGGGCCCGAGGGAGCAGTACTTC
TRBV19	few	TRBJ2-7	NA	CASSIWNSGDVEQYF	TGTGCCAGTAGTATTTGGAATAGCGGAGATGTGGAGCAGTACTTC
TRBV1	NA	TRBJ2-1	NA	CTSSRTSGDNEQFF	TGCACCAGCAGCCGGACTAGCGGGGACAATGAGCAGTTCTTC
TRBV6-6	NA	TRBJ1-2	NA	CASSPQGGYGYTF	TGTGCCAGCAGCCCACAGGGTGGCTATGGCTACACCTTC
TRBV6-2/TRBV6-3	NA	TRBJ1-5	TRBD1	CASSDYGGQGLNQPQHF	TGTGCCAGCAGTGACTACGGCGGACAGGGCCTTAATCAGCCCCAGCATTTT
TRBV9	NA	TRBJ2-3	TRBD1	CASSVAGQGTDTQYF	TGTGCCAGCAGCGTAGCAGGACAGGGAACAGATACGCAGTATTTT
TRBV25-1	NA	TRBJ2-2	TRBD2	CASTSGGYTGELFF	TGTGCCAGCACCAGCGGGGGATACACCGGGGAGCTGTTTTTT
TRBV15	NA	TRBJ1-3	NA	CATSRDHGNSGNTIYF	TGTGCCACCAGCAGAGACCACGGGAACTCTGGAAACACCATATATTTT
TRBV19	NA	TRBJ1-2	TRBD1	CASSSLGRGAHYGYTF	TGTGCCAGTAGTTCCCTGGGCAGGGGGGCCCACTATGGCTACACCTTC
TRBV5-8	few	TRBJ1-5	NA	CASSLEPYQPQHF	TGTGCCAGCAGCTTGGAGCCGTACCAGCCCCAGCATTTT
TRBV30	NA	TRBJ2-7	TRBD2	CAWSKRGSPYEQYF	TGTGCCTGGAGCAAGCGGGGTTCCCCCTACGAGCAGTACTTC
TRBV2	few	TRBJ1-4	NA	CASSEEGRGNEKLFF	TGTGCCAGCAGTGAAGAGGGCCGGGGTAATGAAAAACTGTTTTTT
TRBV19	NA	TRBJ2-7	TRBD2	CASSTGLAGFHEQYF	TGTGCCAGTAGTACAGGACTAGCAGGATTCCACGAGCAGTACTTC
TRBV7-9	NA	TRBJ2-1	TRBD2	CASSSGGDYNEQFF	TGTGCCAGCAGCAGCGGGGGCGACTACAATGAGCAGTTCTTC
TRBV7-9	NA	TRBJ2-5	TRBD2	CASRRLATRQETQYF	TGTGCCAGCAGGCGACTAGCAACACGCCAAGAGACCCAGTACTTC
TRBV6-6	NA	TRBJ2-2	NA	CASSYPADYPTGELFF	TGTGCCAGCAGTTACCCGGCCGACTATCCCACCGGGGAGCTGTTTTTT
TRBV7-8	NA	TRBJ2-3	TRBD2	CASSPPLRLAGGIDTQYF	TGTGCCAGCAGCCCACCCCTCCGACTAGCGGGGGGGATAGATACGCAGTATTTT
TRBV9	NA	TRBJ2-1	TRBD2	CASSVDGGRADEQFF	TGTGCCAGCAGCGTAGACGGCGGGAGGGCGGATGAGCAGTTCTTC
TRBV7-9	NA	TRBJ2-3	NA	CASSALPGGTDTQYF	TGTGCCAGCAGCGCACTCCCGGGGGGCACAGATACGCAGTATTTT
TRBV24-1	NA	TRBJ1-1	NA	CATSGDWGTEAFF	TGTGCCACCAGTGGGGACTGGGGCACTGAAGCTTTCTTT
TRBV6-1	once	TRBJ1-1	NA	CASSDRLLNTEAFF	TGTGCCAGCAGTGACAGACTTTTGAACACTGAAGCTTTCTTT
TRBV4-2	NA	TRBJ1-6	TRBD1	CASSPRQGSNNSPLHF	TGTGCCAGCAGCCCGCGACAGGGGTCGAATAATTCACCCCTCCACTTT
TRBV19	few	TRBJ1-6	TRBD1	CASSLDRGKSPLHF	TGTGCCAGTAGCCTAGACAGGGGAAAGTCACCCCTCCACTTT
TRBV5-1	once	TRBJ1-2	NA	CASSLAGVGLFYGYTF	TGCGCCAGCAGCTTGGCCGGTGTGGGGCTGTTCTATGGCTACACCTTC
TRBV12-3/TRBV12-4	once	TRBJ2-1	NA	CASSPGGFEQFF	TGTGCCAGCAGTCCAGGGGGGTTTGAGCAGTTCTTC
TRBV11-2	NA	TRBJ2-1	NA	CASSWPRVPNEQFF	TGTGCCAGCAGCTGGCCCAGGGTCCCCAATGAGCAGTTCTTC
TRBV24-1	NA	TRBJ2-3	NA	CATSDPSKQGGADTQYF	TGTGCCACCAGTGATCCTTCAAAACAGGGGGGGGCAGATACGCAGTATTTT
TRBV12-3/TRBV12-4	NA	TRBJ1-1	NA	CASSIQEITEAFF	TGTGCCAGCAGCATACAGGAGATCACTGAAGCTTTCTTT
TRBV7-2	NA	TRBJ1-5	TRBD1	CASSLDRGPYQPQHF	TGTGCCAGCAGCCTAGACAGGGGGCCTTATCAGCCCCAGCATTTT
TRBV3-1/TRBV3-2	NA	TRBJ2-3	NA	CASSQSTRTHSYF	TGTGCCAGCAGCCAGTCAACCAGGACTCATTCGTATTTT
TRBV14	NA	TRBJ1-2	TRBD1	CASSRTGAENYGYTF	TGTGCCAGCAGCAGGACAGGGGCTGAGAACTATGGCTACACCTTC
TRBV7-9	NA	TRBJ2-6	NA	CASSSGQSSGANVLTF	TGTGCCAGCAGCTCCGGACAGTCCTCTGGGGCCAACGTCCTGACTTTC
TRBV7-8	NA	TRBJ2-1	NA	CASSLASTRGQTRWQFF	TGTGCCAGCAGCTTAGCATCTACGCGGGGCCAAACCAGATGGCAGTTCTTC
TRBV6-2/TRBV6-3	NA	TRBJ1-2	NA	CASSRQGTYGYTF	TGTGCCAGCAGTCGGCAGGGGACCTATGGCTACACCTTC
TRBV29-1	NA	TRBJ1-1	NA	CSVEGHLNTEAFF	TGCAGCGTTGAAGGACACCTGAACACTGAAGCTTTCTTT
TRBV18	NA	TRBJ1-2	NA	CASSPPGGNYGYTF	TGTGCCAGCTCACCACCGGGGGGGAACTATGGCTACACCTTC
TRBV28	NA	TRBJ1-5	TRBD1	CASSLRTGGPQHF	TGTGCCAGCAGTCTCAGGACAGGGGGGCCCCAGCATTTT
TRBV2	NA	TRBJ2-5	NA	CASTRTVQETQYF	TGTGCCAGCACCCGGACAGTCCAAGAGACCCAGTACTTC
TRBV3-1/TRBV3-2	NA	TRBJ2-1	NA	CASSQEGVGYYNEQFF	TGTGCCAGCAGCCAAGAAGGCGTGGGCTACTACAATGAGCAGTTCTTC
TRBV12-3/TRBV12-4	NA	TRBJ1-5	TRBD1	CASGTGGYQPQHF	TGTGCCAGCGGAACAGGGGGGTATCAGCCCCAGCATTTT
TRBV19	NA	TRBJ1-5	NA	CASSMPQGRNNQPQHF	TGTGCCAGTAGTATGCCCCAGGGGCGGAACAATCAGCCCCAGCATTTT
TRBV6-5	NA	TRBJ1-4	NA	CASRQGKLFF	TGTGCCAGCAGGCAGGGGAAGCTGTTTTTT
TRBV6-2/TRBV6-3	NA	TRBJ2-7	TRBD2	CASSYSGLADLYEQYF	TGTGCCAGCAGTTACTCGGGACTAGCGGACCTCTACGAGCAGTACTTC
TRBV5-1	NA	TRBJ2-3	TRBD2	CASSWGTSGYTDTQYF	TGCGCCAGCAGCTGGGGGACTAGCGGGTACACAGATACGCAGTATTTT
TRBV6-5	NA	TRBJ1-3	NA	CASSTDRSGNTIYF	TGTGCCAGCAGTACCGACAGAAGTGGAAACACCATATATTTT
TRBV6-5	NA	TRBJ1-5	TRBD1	CASSVDRVGQPQHF	TGTGCCAGCAGCGTGGACAGGGTGGGACAGCCCCAGCATTTT
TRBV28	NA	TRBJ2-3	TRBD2	CASSLTTSVGTDTQYF	TGTGCCAGCAGTCTTACAACTAGCGTGGGAACAGATACGCAGTATTTT
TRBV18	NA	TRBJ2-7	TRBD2	CASSPQLAGEVGYEQYF	TGTGCCAGCTCACCACAACTAGCGGGAGAGGTTGGGTACGAGCAGTACTTC
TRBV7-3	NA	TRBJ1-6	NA	CASSLGQGSPLHF	TGTGCCAGCAGCTTAGGGCAAGGATCACCCCTCCACTTT
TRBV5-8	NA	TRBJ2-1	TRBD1	CASSLGQGQGYNEQFF	TGTGCCAGCAGCTTGGGTCAGGGACAGGGTTACAATGAGCAGTTCTTC